Presented here are 21 T cell receptor beta chains from one specimen sequenced in a study of CD8 T cells in Susac syndrome. It was with random hexamers that 0.5 to 1 ug RNA was reverse transcribed. TCRdb analysed the immunoSEQ multiplex PCR reads with MiXCR anew, one entry per CDR3 protein. This sample has about 190,000 distinct CDR3 sequences, with approximately 94% found just once. The specimen sequenced was CD4+ T cells from PBMCs. The receptors originated from a human donor in good health.

V is TRBV5-1 and J is TRBJ2-3; TRBD2 aligns across 9 bases. The CDR3 has 17 residues. Germline-derived CDR1 and CDR2 are SGHRS and YFSETQ. V gave up 3 bases and J gave up 5 bases; unmatched junction bases: 13. The CDR3 region is CASSSEGELAGQDTQYF. The CDR3, as DNA: TGCGCCAGCAGCTCTGAGGGGGAACTAGCGGGTCAAGATACGCAGTATTTT.

The V call is TRBV20-1, the J call TRBJ2-3; 7 positions agree with TRBD2. The CDR3 spans 16 residues. Germline CDR1 and CDR2: DFQATT and SNEGSKA (reference sequence). V dropped 6 bases and J dropped 4; count of bases not matched to a gene: 16. The CDR3, as DNA: TGCAGTGCAATCAACTGGGCGGGCGGGAGTCCAGATACGCAGTATTTT. This translates into CSAINWAGGSPDTQYF.

V and J are TRBV6-5 and TRBJ2-2, with a tentative D call TRBD1 (5 bases). This CDR3 contains 13 residues. Trimming removed 5 bases at V and 3 bases at J, with 7 bases between. Germline V CDR1 and CDR2: MNHEY, SVGAGI. Written as DNA, the CDR3 is TGTGCCAGCAGTGGGGCGGACACCGGGGAGCTGTTTTTT. This codes for CASSGADTGELFF.

About this clonotype itself: One junction end disagrees with the germline gene, perhaps due to a read error. The chain is built from TRBV7-3 and TRBJ2-3; 8 nucleotides align to TRBD2. Germline loops: CDR1 SGHTA, CDR2 FQGTGA. The CDR3 totals 13 residues. CDR3 DNA: TGTGCCAGCAGCTTACCGGGACTAGATGCGCAGTATTTT. It specifies CASSLPGLDAQYF.

The chain recombines TRBV5-1 with TRBJ1-5; D unclear. Germline lookup yields CDR1 SGHRS and CDR2 YFSETQ. The CDR3 runs to 13 residues. V was pared by 0 bases and J by 9 bases, with 10 bases between. The CDR3 loop reads CASSLEGLSPQHF. In DNA form, the CDR3 reads TGCGCCAGCAGCTTGGAAGGTTTATCGCCCCAGCATTTT.

The gene calls are TRBV6-2 or TRBV6-3 and TRBJ1-6; D uncertain. The V end lost 7 bases, the J end lost 7 bases, and 17 bases lay between the germline ends. This CDR3 comprises 15 residues. Per the germline V gene, CDR1 is MNHEY and CDR2 is SVGEGT. This CDR3 is CASTPSGQRNSPLHF. The CDR3 DNA follows: TGTGCCAGCACCCCCAGCGGGCAGCGAAATTCACCCCTCCACTTT.

The chain uses TRBV7-9 and TRBJ1-4; TRBD1 aligns across 10 bases. The CDR3 consists of 17 residues. CDR1 and CDR2 from the germline V gene are SEHNR and FQNEAQ (reference sequence). The V and J ends lost 1 base and 7 bases, in that order; junction bases with no gene match: 9. In DNA form, the CDR3 reads TGTGCCAGCAGCTTAGATGGACAGGGGGTGACCCGTGAAAAACTGTTTTTT. It is translated as CASSLDGQGVTREKLFF.

The V call is TRBV29-1, the J call TRBJ2-5; TRBD1 agrees at 9 bases. From germline, CDR1 is SQVTM and CDR2 ANQGSEA. V gave up 7 bases and J gave up 4 bases; unmatched junction bases: 4. This CDR3 is built from 12 residues. The CDR3 loop reads CSALQGAETQYF. The CDR3 nucleotides read TGCAGCGCCCTACAGGGGGCAGAGACCCAGTACTTC.

With regard to this clonotype: An end of the junction does not agree with germline; a read error may underlie this. This chain links TRBV28 with TRBJ2-3; D perhaps matches TRBD1 (6 bases). Per the germline V gene, CDR1 is MDHEN and CDR2 is SYDVKM. The CDR3 runs 17 residues. CDR3 nucleotides: TGTGCCAGCAGGGGGGAGACAGGCGGATTGAGCACAGATGCGCAGTATTTT. Translating gives CASRGETGGLSTDAQYF.

The chain joins TRBV4-3 to TRBJ1-2; D is unclear. The CDR3 has 13 residues. CDR1 and CDR2 from the germline V gene are LGHNA and YSLEER. Trimming pared 0 bases from V and 8 bases from J, leaving 10 bases between. Written as DNA, the CDR3 is TGCGCCAGCAGCCAAGATCGTTCGAGGGGCTACACCTTC. It codes for CASSQDRSRGYTF.

V gene TRBV14 combines with J gene TRBJ1-6; D might be TRBD1 (6 bases). Trimming took 4 bases from V and 3 from J, leaving 16 bases between them. Germline CDR1 is SGHDN and CDR2 is FVKESK. This CDR3 is built from 17 residues. The chain's CDR3 is CASSLSGGRDYNSPLHF. DNA for the CDR3: TGTGCCAGCAGCCTCTCTGGGGGCAGGGACTATAATTCACCCCTCCACTTT. Filled out from reference TRBV14 and TRBJ1-6, the complete variable domain reads EAGVTQFPSHSVIEKGQTVTLRCDPISGHDNLYWYRRVMGKEIKFLLHFVKESKQDESGMPNNRFLAERTGGTYSTLKVQPAELEDSGVYFCASSLSGGRDYNSPLHFGNGTRLTVT.

J is TRBJ1-5 and V is TRBV9; TRBD1 aligns across 9 bases. The CDR3 runs 15 residues. Trimming removed 0 bases from V and 2 bases from J; junction bases left unmatched: 0. Germline V gene sequence: CDR1 SGDLS, CDR2 YYNGEE. The chain's CDR3 is CASSVGTGGNQPQHF. The DNA for the CDR3 is TGTGCCAGCAGCGTAGGGACAGGGGGCAATCAGCCCCAGCATTTT.

The chain joins TRBV4-3 to TRBJ2-1; perhaps TRBD2 as D (5 bases). CDR1 is LGHNA and CDR2 is YSLEER in the germline V gene. Between the trimmed V and J ends, which lost 1 base and 0 bases, there was a span of 7 bases. CDR3 length equals 15 residues. The CDR3 bases are TGCGCCAGCAGCCAAGGGGAGAGCTCCTACAATGAGCAGTTCTTC. The encoded protein is CASSQGESSYNEQFF.

The chain couples TRBV5-1 to TRBJ1-1; TRBD1 is a possible D gene (6 bases). Looked up from germline, CDR1 is SGHRS and CDR2 is YFSETQ. CDR3 size: 14 residues. The V end lost 1 base, the J end lost 3 bases, and 10 bases lay between the germline ends. The DNA for the CDR3 is TGCGCCAGCAGCTTGCGGGGGCAGTACACTGAAGCTTTCTTT. This codes for CASSLRGQYTEAFF.

The chain couples TRBV6-5 to TRBJ2-3, with D unresolved. The germline CDR1 and CDR2 sequences are MNHEY and SVGAGI. The CDR3 is 14 amino acids. V lost 0 bases, J lost 5 bases, and 9 bases lay in between. The DNA for the CDR3 is TGTGCCAGCAGTTACTCGATCTCCGGAGATACGCAGTATTTT. The encoded protein is CASSYSISGDTQYF.

The chain carries TRBV6-6 and TRBJ1-5; 8 bases agree with TRBD1. The germline gives CDR1 MNHNY, CDR2 SVGAGI (reference sequence). V was pared by 4 bases and J by 7 bases, with 6 bases of the junction left unmatched. The CDR3 is 14 amino acids. This chain's CDR3 is CASSLQGADQPQHF. CDR3 coding DNA: TGTGCCAGCAGTTTGCAGGGGGCTGACCAGCCCCAGCATTTT.

This sequence joins TRBV12-3 or TRBV12-4 and TRBJ1-1; D gene ambiguous. With 5 bases removed from V and 3 bases from J, the gap between germline ends came to 16 bases. The CDR3 contains 15 residues. The CDR3 sequence: CASSPDGRADTEAFF. As DNA, the CDR3 is TGTGCCAGCAGTCCGGACGGGAGGGCGGACACTGAAGCTTTCTTT.

This chain links TRBV5-6 with TRBJ1-1; the D gene is possibly TRBD1 (6 bases). The CDR3 consists of 15 residues. The V gene lost 3 bases and the J gene lost 4 bases, with 16 bases spanning the gap. Germline V gene sequence: CDR1 SGHDT, CDR2 YYEEEE. The CDR3 here is CASSSGVRTVTEAFF. In nucleotides, the CDR3 is TGTGCCAGCAGCTCCGGGGTCCGGACAGTCACTGAAGCTTTCTTT. Variable domain in full (rest from reference TRBV5-6 and TRBJ1-1): DAGVTQSPTHLIKTRGQQVTLRCSPKSGHDTVSWYQQALGQGPQFIFQYYEEEERQRGNFPDRFSGHQFPNYSSELNVNALLLGDSALYLCASSSGVRTVTEAFFGQGTRLTVV.

V and J are TRBV5-1 and TRBJ1-1; TRBD1 matches at 12 bases. This CDR3 region has 19 residues. The germline V gene encodes CDR1 SGHRS and CDR2 YFSETQ. With V trimmed by 4 bases and J by 1 base, 14 bases remained unmatched. The CDR3 DNA sequence: TGCGCCAGCAGCCTCTACCCACCCGGGACAGGGGGCGAGAACACTGAAGCTTTCTTT. Translated, it gives CASSLYPPGTGGENTEAFF.

The chain has TRBV6-2 or TRBV6-3 and TRBJ1-1, with D uncertain. This CDR3 region has 15 residues. V lost 2 bases, J lost 1 base, and 11 bases lay in between. The V gene's germline CDR1 is MNHEY and CDR2 SVGEGT. This chain's CDR3 is CASSYPGVKNTEAFF. CDR3 DNA sequence: TGTGCCAGCAGTTACCCCGGCGTTAAGAACACTGAAGCTTTCTTT.

This clonotype was seen once. The rearrangement links TRBV28 to TRBJ2-1; TRBD2 aligns across 16 bases. This CDR3 contains 17 residues. CDR1 MDHEN and CDR2 SYDVKM come from the germline V gene. J lost 9 bases, V lost 4 bases, and 9 bases had no gene match. CDR3 sequence reads: CASSSWGLAGGPGEQFF. CDR3 coding DNA: TGTGCCAGCAGTTCGTGGGGACTAGCGGGGGGGCCGGGTGAGCAGTTCTTC.